One sample yielded the 29 T cell receptor beta chains listed below, sequenced in a study of Ad26.COV2.S vaccination and SARS-CoV-2 variants. Treatment given: around 19 received Ad26.COV2.S at low or high dose, single or two shots; about 5 received placebo; per-sample allocation not given. Sampling occurred on day 63 after the first vaccine or placebo injection. TCRdb keeps only in-frame clones here, not all; method: immunoSEQ multiplex PCR. The sample has fewer than 500,000 clones, 90% seen once. Sample: peripheral blood, taken in a trial of Ad26.COV2.S vaccine versus placebo. These receptors were obtained from a person aged 18 to 59 who received the Ad26.COV2.S COVID-19 vaccine or a placebo.

The gene calls are TRBV7-3 and TRBJ2-1, with 11 bases matching TRBD1. The CDR3 covers 19 residues. Germline V gives CDR1 SGHTA, CDR2 FQGTGA. The junction had 18 bases not matched to a gene; V was cut back by 3 bases and J by 8 bases. CDR3 in amino acids: CASSLHGQGATGGLDEQFF. CDR3 bases: TGTGCCAGCAGCTTGCACGGACAGGGGGCAACGGGAGGCCTGGATGAGCAGTTCTTC.

The rearrangement uses TRBV6-5 and TRBJ2-7; D not certain. Trimming pared 5 bases from V and 7 bases from J, leaving 12 bases between. The CDR3 has 12 residues. The germline V gene has CDR1 MNHEY and CDR2 SVGAGI. CDR3 DNA: TGTGCCAGCAGTATGACATCAGTGGAGCAGTACTTC. The encoded protein is CASSMTSVEQYF.

CDR3: CATSAYRDRRRGTGELFF. CDR3 nucleotides: TGTGCCACCAGTGCTTACCGGGACCGCCGTAGGGGGACCGGGGAGCTGTTTTTT. The V gene is TRBV24-1, the J gene TRBJ2-2, with D perhaps matching TRBD1 (6 bases). CDR3 size: 18 residues. CDR1 is KGHDR, CDR2 SFDVKD, per germline. Trimming cost V 5 bases and J 5 bases, with 23 bases left between them.

J is TRBJ2-1 and V is TRBV28; D perhaps matches TRBD2 (6 bases). The CDR3 length is 14 residues. The germline V gene encodes CDR1 MDHEN and CDR2 SYDVKM. Trimming shortened V by 7 bases and J by 5 bases, and 15 bases separated the two germline ends. CDR3 sequence reads: CASTRTLANNEQFF. CDR3 sequence (DNA): TGTGCCAGCACCCGAACCCTAGCGAACAATGAGCAGTTCTTC.

This chain connects TRBV3-1 (or the pseudogene TRBV3-2) to TRBJ2-7, with D hard to call. In germline, CDR1 is LGHDT, CDR2 YNNKEL (reference sequence). Trimming removed 0 bases from V and 4 bases from J, with 4 bases in between. The CDR3 spans 12 residues. CDR3 sequence reads: CASSQDVYEQYF. In DNA form, the CDR3 reads TGTGCCAGCAGCCAAGATGTGTACGAGCAGTACTTC.

The V gene is TRBV6-1, the J gene TRBJ2-7; 9 positions agree with TRBD2. Germline loops: CDR1 MNHNS, CDR2 SASEGT. The CDR3 is 16 amino acids. V was pared by 3 bases and J by 2 bases, with 8 bases of the junction left unmatched. CDR3 DNA: TGTGCCAGCAGTGAGACGAGGGCTAGCGGGACCTACGAGCAGTACTTC. The encoded protein is CASSETRASGTYEQYF.

The chain combines TRBV7-2 with TRBJ1-3; D perhaps matches TRBD1 (6 bases). Deletions cut 2 bases from V and 4 bases from J, with 15 bases between. The length of the CDR3 is 16 residues. Germline V CDR1 and CDR2: SGHTA, FQGNSA. The CDR3 here is CASSLIAGAIGNTIYF. The CDR3 DNA is TGTGCCAGCAGCTTAATCGCAGGGGCAATAGGAAACACCATATATTTT.

The chain employs TRBV7-9 and TRBJ2-7; 8 bases agree with TRBD1. The length of the CDR3 is 15 residues. The ends lost 1 base at V and 2 bases at J; junction bases unmatched: 4. Germline V gives CDR1 SEHNR, CDR2 FQNEAQ (reference sequence). In DNA, the CDR3 is TGTGCCAGCAGCTTAGGTGGGACAGGACCCTACGAGCAGTACTTC. This translates into CASSLGGTGPYEQYF.

The chain has TRBV19 and TRBJ2-6, with a weak D call TRBD1 (6 bases). V was pared by 5 bases and J by 0 bases, with 23 bases between. Germline V gene sequence: CDR1 LNHDA, CDR2 SQIVND (reference sequence). This CDR3 is 20 amino acids long. The CDR3 loop is CASSLPTAGVRNSGANVLTF. For the CDR3, the DNA is TGTGCCAGTAGTCTCCCCACGGCAGGGGTAAGAAACTCTGGGGCCAACGTCCTGACTTTC.

The chain employs TRBV3-1 (or the pseudogene TRBV3-2) and TRBJ2-2, with TRBD1 matching 9 bases. V dropped 5 bases and J dropped 6; count of bases not matched to a gene: 7. The CDR3 has 15 residues. Germline V lookup: CDR1 LGHDT, CDR2 YNNKEL (reference sequence). CDR3 nucleotide sequence: TGTGCCAGCAGCTTTCCGGGACAGGGAGCCGGGGAGCTGTTTTTT. Amino acids: CASSFPGQGAGELFF.

The V call is TRBV24-1, the J call TRBJ2-5; D not resolved. CDR3 length: 11 amino acids. Germline CDR1 KGHDR, CDR2 SFDVKD. V lost 5 bases to trimming and J lost 5 bases, with 5 bases between them. In nucleotides, the CDR3 is TGTGCCACCAGTGCTGGGGAGACCCAGTACTTC. This sequence encodes CATSAGETQYF.

This chain joins TRBV24-1 and TRBJ2-5; D might be TRBD2 (6 bases). V was cut by 3 bases and J by 5 bases, with 24 bases left in between. CDR3 length: 18 residues. In germline, CDR1 is KGHDR, CDR2 SFDVKD. For the CDR3, the DNA is TGTGCCACCAGTGATCGCCGAACGGGGTTGGCGGGGATGGAGACCCAGTACTTC. It is translated as CATSDRRTGLAGMETQYF.

This clone has a handful of counts. V and J are TRBV28 and TRBJ2-7, with D possibly being TRBD1 (6 bases). The CDR3 loop spans 12 amino acids. Germline V gene sequence: CDR1 MDHEN, CDR2 SYDVKM. Trimming cost V 6 bases and J 3 bases, with 9 bases left between them. CDR3 protein: CASRPDSYEQYF. In nucleotides, the CDR3 is TGTGCCAGCAGACCGGACAGCTACGAGCAGTACTTC.

This chain uses TRBV9 with TRBJ2-3, with 7 bases matching TRBD2. This CDR3 has 16 residues. Germline loops: CDR1 SGDLS, CDR2 YYNGEE. Trimming took 2 bases from V and 4 from J; bases not matched to a gene: 10. The CDR3 spells CASSVTSARASDTQYF. CDR3 DNA sequence: TGTGCCAGCAGCGTCACTAGCGCCCGTGCCTCAGATACGCAGTATTTT.

The V gene is TRBV6-5, the J gene TRBJ2-5, with D tentatively TRBD1 or TRBD2 (5 bases each). The CDR3 runs 15 residues. Trimming pared 1 base from V and 5 bases from J, leaving 14 bases between. Germline CDR1 reads MNHEY; CDR2 reads SVGAGI. The CDR3 protein is CASSYFGRGEETQYF. The CDR3 DNA reads as TGTGCCAGCAGTTACTTTGGCAGAGGGGAGGAGACCCAGTACTTC.

This clone was detected only once. V usage is TRBV18 and J usage is TRBJ2-7; a weak D match, TRBD1 (5 bases). Trimming took 5 bases from V and 4 from J, leaving 9 bases between them. The CDR3 covers 12 residues. Per the germline V gene, CDR1 is KGHSH and CDR2 is LQKENI. This CDR3 reads CASSAQGYEQYF. The CDR3 nucleotides read TGTGCCAGCTCAGCCCAGGGTTACGAGCAGTACTTC.

This clone was detected many times. The rearrangement joins TRBV10-3 to TRBJ2-7; 9 positions match TRBD1. Trimming cost V 7 bases and J 1 base; bases outside gene matches: 5. The germline gives CDR1 ENHRY, CDR2 SYGVKD. This CDR3 comprises 14 residues. In DNA, the CDR3 is TGTGCCATCACAATGGGGACAGGGTCCTACGAGCAGTACTTC. Protein: CAITMGTGSYEQYF.

The CDR3 DNA sequence: TGTGCCAGCAGCCACAGGGAGACTAATGAAAAACTGTTTTTT. Its translation: CASSHRETNEKLFF. The V and J genes are TRBV7-9 and TRBJ1-4, with D tentatively TRBD1 (6 bases). The ends were cut back, 5 bases at V and 2 bases at J, with 9 bases in the middle. Looked up from germline, CDR1 is SEHNR and CDR2 is FQNEAQ (reference sequence). The CDR3 has 14 amino acids.

The chain uses TRBV4-1 and TRBJ2-1; 9 bases match TRBD2. The CDR3 is 17 residues long. Per germline, CDR1 MGHRA and CDR2 YSYEKL. The V and J ends lost 4 bases and 10 bases, in that order; junction bases with no gene match: 17. The CDR3 DNA reads TGCGCCAGCAGCCTCCAGGGGGAGCGGGAGGCACCCAGAGAGCAGTTCTTC. Translation: CASSLQGEREAPREQFF.

In its sample, this clone was seen once. The J gene is TRBJ2-7, the V gene TRBV7-8; D gene unclear. CDR1 SGHVS and CDR2 FQNEAQ come from the germline V gene. The CDR3 length is 13 residues. Deletions cut 1 base from V and 5 bases from J, with 9 bases between. The CDR3 region has the DNA TGTGCCAGCAGCTTAGTTAAGTTCGACGAGCAGTACTTC. This codes for CASSLVKFDEQYF.

The chain employs TRBV5-1 and TRBJ2-1, with TRBD1 as a possible D gene (5 bases). V was trimmed by 2 bases and J by 8 bases, leaving 17 bases between them. In germline, CDR1 is SGHRS, CDR2 YFSETQ. This CDR3 comprises 15 residues. The CDR3 loop reads CASSLSFQGFHEQFF. The CDR3 DNA reads as TGCGCCAGCAGCTTAAGTTTTCAGGGTTTTCATGAGCAGTTCTTC.

This chain uses TRBV28 with TRBJ1-6, with 10 positions matching TRBD1. CDR3 length: 16 residues. V was clipped by 2 bases and J by 5 bases; unmatched bases: 3. The germline V gene has CDR1 MDHEN and CDR2 SYDVKM. As DNA, the CDR3 is TGTGCCAGCAGTTTAGGGACAGGGGCGAATAATTCACCCCTCCACTTT. Its protein is CASSLGTGANNSPLHF.

The rearrangement joins TRBV2 to TRBJ2-1; 8 bases agree with TRBD2. Per germline, CDR1 SNHLY and CDR2 FYNNEI. The J segment lost 5 bases and the V segment lost 6 bases, leaving 6 bases of the junction unmatched. The CDR3 has 14 amino acids. The CDR3 region is CASSGLALNNEQFF. For the CDR3, the DNA is TGTGCCAGCAGCGGACTAGCTTTGAACAATGAGCAGTTCTTC.

With respect to this clone: One end of the junction does not line up with germline, which may come from a read error. The chain links TRBV6-1 to TRBJ2-1; no reliable D call. This CDR3 has 16 amino acids. Per the germline V gene, CDR1 is MNHNS and CDR2 is SASEGT. The CDR3 region is CASREGPGTFYNEQFF. The DNA for the CDR3 is TGTGCCAGCAGGGAAGGGCCAGGAACATTTTACAATGAGCAGTTCTTC.

The CDR3: CASSAGGQADTQYF. As DNA, the CDR3 is TGTGCCAGCAGCGCGGGAGGGCAGGCAGATACGCAGTATTTT. This sequence joins TRBV6-4 and TRBJ2-3; 9 bases align to TRBD2. Germline V gene lookup returns CDR1 MRHNA and CDR2 SNTAGT. Losses at the gene ends were 6 bases for V and 4 bases for J; bases not matched to a gene: 5. The CDR3 length is 14 residues.

The chain has TRBV20-1 and TRBJ2-1, with D tentatively TRBD2 (6 bases). The germline V gene encodes CDR1 DFQATT and CDR2 SNEGSKA (reference sequence). CDR3 size: 11 residues. V lost 8 bases, J lost 6 bases, and 11 bases lay in between. The CDR3 here is CSFGTLNEQFF. Written as DNA, the CDR3 is TGCAGTTTCGGGACTCTCAATGAGCAGTTCTTC.

V gene TRBV7-2 combines with J gene TRBJ1-1; the D is unclear. CDR1 SGHTA and CDR2 FQGNSA come from the germline V gene. V was cut by 0 bases and J by 7 bases, with 12 bases left in between. CDR3 length equals 14 residues. The CDR3 protein is CASSLAGMGDEAFF. CDR3 nucleotides: TGTGCCAGCAGCTTAGCAGGGATGGGTGATGAAGCTTTCTTT.

This chain uses TRBV6-5 with TRBJ1-5; D is possibly TRBD1 (6 bases). Trimming pared 8 bases from V and 2 bases from J, leaving 10 bases between. CDR1 MNHEY and CDR2 SVGAGI come from the germline V gene. There are 13 residues in the CDR3. This chain's CDR3 is CASGRGGNQPQHF. The DNA for the CDR3 is TGTGCCAGCGGCAGGGGTGGCAATCAGCCCCAGCATTTT.

The chain links TRBV5-1 to TRBJ1-1; D perhaps matches TRBD1 (6 bases). CDR1 and CDR2 (germline): SGHRS, YFSETQ. This CDR3 is 15 amino acids long. The V and J ends lost 4 bases and 1 base respectively, with 14 bases between them. The CDR3 region is CASSAWTEGNTEAFF. CDR3 in DNA: TGCGCCAGCAGCGCCTGGACAGAGGGGAACACTGAAGCTTTCTTT.